These T cell receptor beta chains were read from a single sample in a study of blood T cell repertoires in COVID-19. Repertoires were generated with immunoSEQ multiplex PCR, while TCRdb's copy carries only in-frame clones and drops some. The profile shows a few hundred thousand clones, around 92% of them singletons. Sequencing input: peripheral blood. The receptors originated from a woman aged 25 to 39 with COVID-19, enrolled during active disease. Each CDR3 is given with its conserved first and last residue. D genes are given only for firm matches. The size field is filled for only some rows; it gives once, few, many or a size class.

-	TRBV29-1	TRBD1	TRBJ1-2	TGCAGCGCGGAAGGGACAGCCCAAGGGTATGGCTACACCTTC	CSAEGTAQGYGYTF
-	TRBV5-1	TRBD1	TRBJ1-4	TGCGCCAGCAGCTCGACAGGGGATAATGAAAAACTGTTTTTT	CASSSTGDNEKLFF
-	TRBV30	-	TRBJ1-6	TGTGCCTGGAGAACAGGGCAAAATTCACCCCTCCACTTT	CAWRTGQNSPLHF
-	TRBV11-2	-	TRBJ1-4	TGTGCCAGCAGCCTCCGGGGGTTTGAAAAACTGTTTTTT	CASSLRGFEKLFF
-	TRBV27	-	TRBJ1-6	TGTGCCAGCAGTTTAGGGGGGATTGGTTCACCCCTCCACTTT	CASSLGGIGSPLHF
once	TRBV6-5	-	TRBJ1-2	TGTGCCAGCAACTCAGGGGTACCTGGCACCTTC	CASNSGVPGTF
-	TRBV18	-	TRBJ1-1	TGTGCCAGCTCACCACCAACGGCGGGGGGCACTGAAGCTTTCTTT	CASSPPTAGGTEAFF
-	TRBV28	-	TRBJ2-7	TGTGCCAGCAGTTTAACTCCGGGACACAGAGAGCAGTACTTC	CASSLTPGHREQYF
-	TRBV2	-	TRBJ1-2	TGTGCCAGCAGACAGGGAGTATATGGCTACACCTTC	CASRQGVYGYTF
-	TRBV7-2	-	TRBJ1-4	TGTGCCAGCAGCCCCCGGACAGATGAAAAACTGTTTTTT	CASSPRTDEKLFF
few	TRBV7-8	TRBD1	TRBJ1-1	TGTGCCAGCAGCTTAGGGCAGGGGGCGGATGAAGCTTTCTTT	CASSLGQGADEAFF
-	TRBV7-8	TRBD1	TRBJ1-3	TGTGCCAGCAGCGGCGACAGGGGAAGAGCTCCTGGAAACACCATATATTTT	CASSGDRGRAPGNTIYF
-	TRBV5-1	TRBD1	TRBJ1-1	TGCGCCAGCAGCTCGTCAGGGGGCCACACTGAAGCTTTCTTT	CASSSSGGHTEAFF
-	TRBV12-3/TRBV12-4	-	TRBJ2-5	TGTGCCAGCAGTTTCGGTTCGGAAGAGACCCAGTACTTC	CASSFGSEETQYF
-	TRBV3-1/TRBV3-2	TRBD1	TRBJ2-3	TGTGCCAGCAGCCAGTTACCGGGACAGGGGGAAGATACGCAGTATTTT	CASSQLPGQGEDTQYF
-	TRBV6-5	-	TRBJ1-1	TGTGCCAGCACCCTCGACGGGGGGAGAACTGAAGCTTTCTTT	CASTLDGGRTEAFF
-	TRBV5-1	TRBD1	TRBJ2-2	TGCGCCAGCAGCCGGAGACAGGGGGCTGTCACCGGGGAGCTGTTTTTT	CASSRRQGAVTGELFF
-	TRBV6-6	TRBD2	TRBJ2-3	TGTGCCAGCAGTTACCCCGGGACTAGCGGGGGTACGCAGTATTTT	CASSYPGTSGGTQYF
-	TRBV4-1	TRBD2	TRBJ2-2	TGCGCCAGCAGCCGAGTCTCTCGCGGGGGAGGACCCGGGGAGCTGTTTTTT	CASSRVSRGGGPGELFF
-	TRBV30	TRBD1	TRBJ1-3	TGTGCCTGGGGACAGGGGGCCTCTGGAAACACCATATATTTT	CAWGQGASGNTIYF
once	TRBV11-2	-	TRBJ2-1	TGTGCCAGCAGCACCTCCTTATTGAGTTGGGGCCATGAGCAGTTCTTC	CASSTSLLSWGHEQFF
-	TRBV15	-	TRBJ1-2	TGTGCCACCAGCACGGCCACGACGGGAGGCTACACCTTC	CATSTATTGGYTF
-	TRBV21-1	-	TRBJ1-2	TGTGCCAGCAGCAGCGTAGGGCCGGACAGGGGAGATAACTATGGCTACACCTTC	CASSSVGPDRGDNYGYTF